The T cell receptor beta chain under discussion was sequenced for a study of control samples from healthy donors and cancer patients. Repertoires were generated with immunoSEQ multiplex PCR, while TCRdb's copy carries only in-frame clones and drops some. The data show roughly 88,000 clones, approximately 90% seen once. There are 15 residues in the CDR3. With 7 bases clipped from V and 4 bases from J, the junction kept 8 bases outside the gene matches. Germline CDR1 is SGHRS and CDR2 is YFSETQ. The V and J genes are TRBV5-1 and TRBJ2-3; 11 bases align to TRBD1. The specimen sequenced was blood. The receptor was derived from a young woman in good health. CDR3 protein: CASAGQGAGADTQYF. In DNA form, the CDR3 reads TGCGCCAGCGCTGGACAGGGGGCCGGGGCAGATACGCAGTATTTT.